This T cell receptor (beta chain) was documented in a study of CD8 T cells in Susac syndrome. An input of about 0.45 to 1 ug of RNA was subjected to reverse transcription using random hexamers. Amplification of TCR beta CDR3 across 54 Vbeta and 13 Jbeta was performed with immunoSEQ multiplex PCR. TCRdb re-derived calls from the immunoSEQ multiplex PCR reads in MiXCR, one entry per CDR3 protein. This sample yields fewer than 65,000 distinct CDR3 sequences, of which around nine tenths are seen a single time; 0.2% belongs to the top ten. This CDR3 is 14 amino acids long. Germline values: CDR1 SGHKS, CDR2 YYEKEE (reference sequence). J gave up 11 bases and V 5 bases, and 13 bases lay outside the gene matches. Healthy donors constituted the control group, matched for age and sex.

This receptor was obtained from a human donor in good health. V and J are TRBV5-5 and TRBJ1-5; 7 bases are a match to TRBD1. Sequencing was carried out using CD8+ T cells from PBMCs. The CDR3 region is CASSWGTAQRAQHF. The CDR3 DNA is TGTGCCAGCAGTTGGGGGACAGCTCAGCGTGCCCAGCATTTT.